This T cell receptor (beta chain) was documented in a study of blood T cell repertoires in COVID-19. The overall study: Some COVID-19 samples were acute and others convalescent; all came from the United States, Italy and Spain. PBMCs, B-cell-depleted T cells, or T cells were the source of the cDNA or gDNA that made up the material.

Trimming shortened V by 2 bases and J by 1 base, and 15 bases separated the two germline ends. The CDR3 extends over 16 amino acids. Germline V gene lookup returns CDR1 LNHDA and CDR2 SQIVND (reference sequence). Here immunoSEQ multiplex PCR was the method, and the copy in TCRdb shows in-frame clones only, minus some. The table records over 400,000 clones, approximately 91% of them present only once. This clone was observed once. Sequencing input: PBMCs or T cells enriched from blood (not recorded which). This receptor was taken from a woman aged 55-69 years who had recovered from COVID-19. The rearrangement links TRBV19 to TRBJ2-7; D ambiguous. The CDR3 loop reads CASSISPPVPSYEQYV. For the CDR3, the DNA is TGTGCCAGTAGTATATCCCCGCCGGTCCCATCCTACGAGCAGTACGTC.